This is a list of T cell receptor beta chains from one sample in a study of T cells in Graves' hyperthyroidism and ophthalmopathy. TCRdb called the multiplex PCR reads again in MiXCR, with one record for every CDR3 protein. This table holds hundreds of thousands of distinct CDR3 sequences, roughly 14% found once. Sequenced sample: blood. The receptors were gathered from a woman aged 40 to 55 with Graves' ophthalmopathy. Both conserved end residues are part of each CDR3. Each record gives: J gene, clone size, D gene, V gene, CDR3 length, CDR3 DNA, CDR3 protein. The D gene is left open where the match is weak. Where a row states a size, it is once, few, many or the class of an expanded clone; other rows omit it.

J gene: TRBJ1-2
clone size: many
D gene: NA
V gene: TRBV7-9
CDR3 length: 12
CDR3 DNA: TGTGCCAGCAGCTTATATGAAGATGGCTACACCTTC
CDR3 protein: CASSLYEDGYTF

J gene: TRBJ1-5
clone size: many
D gene: TRBD1
V gene: TRBV6-2/TRBV6-3
CDR3 length: 17
CDR3 DNA: TGTGCCAGCAGTTACAGACCGGGACAGGGAGGCAATCAGCCCCAGCATTTT
CDR3 protein: CASSYRPGQGGNQPQHF

J gene: TRBJ2-5
clone size: many
D gene: NA
V gene: TRBV6-5
CDR3 length: 13
CDR3 DNA: TGTGCCAGCAGTAGGGGACATCAAGAGACCCAGTACTTC
CDR3 protein: CASSRGHQETQYF

J gene: TRBJ1-3
clone size: NA
D gene: NA
V gene: TRBV20-1
CDR3 length: 13
CDR3 DNA: TGCAGTGCTAGTCCCAGAGCTGGAAACACCATATATTTT
CDR3 protein: CSASPRAGNTIYF

J gene: TRBJ1-5
clone size: many
D gene: NA
V gene: TRBV12-3/TRBV12-4
CDR3 length: 15
CDR3 DNA: TGTGCCAGCAGTTTTGGTGGATCTGGCAATCAGCCCCAGCATTTT
CDR3 protein: CASSFGGSGNQPQHF

J gene: TRBJ1-5
clone size: few
D gene: NA
V gene: TRBV19
CDR3 length: 16
CDR3 DNA: TGTGCCAGTACCCCCTTGGGGGGGGCTCTCAATCAGCCCCAGCATTTT
CDR3 protein: CASTPLGGALNQPQHF

J gene: TRBJ2-6
clone size: many
D gene: NA
V gene: TRBV11-2
CDR3 length: 16
CDR3 DNA: TGTGCCAGCAGCTCCCAGGGCCTCTCTGGGGCCAACGTCCTGACTTTC
CDR3 protein: CASSSQGLSGANVLTF

J gene: TRBJ2-7
clone size: NA
D gene: NA
V gene: TRBV5-1
CDR3 length: 15
CDR3 DNA: TGCGCCAGCAGCGGACTTCCCGGGGCCCAGGGGGAGCAGTACTTC
CDR3 protein: CASSGLPGAQGEQYF

J gene: TRBJ1-1
clone size: many
D gene: NA
V gene: TRBV18
CDR3 length: 13
CDR3 DNA: TGTGCCAGCTCACCTCCTACAGTCACTGAAGCTTTCTTT
CDR3 protein: CASSPPTVTEAFF

J gene: TRBJ2-7
clone size: few
D gene: NA
V gene: TRBV10-1
CDR3 length: 16
CDR3 DNA: TGCGCCAGCAGTGAGTCGGGGACCGATCTCACCTACGAGCAGTACTTC
CDR3 protein: CASSESGTDLTYEQYF